This TCR beta chain was identified during a study of blood T cell repertoires in COVID-19. About the research overall: Collection of acute and convalescent COVID-19 samples took place in the United States, Italy and Spain. T cells, B-cell-depleted T cells, or PBMCs supplied cDNA or gDNA.

Methods used by the authors: Counts of nucleated cells, estimated from reference gene primer amplification, were obtained. The protocol was immunoSEQ multiplex PCR, while the TCRdb copy is restricted to in-frame clones and leaves out a portion. That table is the source of V, J and clone size, and D and trimming were worked out from the DNA. The table records tens of thousands of clones, 80% to 85% of them present only once. Germline CDR1 reads MRHNA; CDR2 reads SNTAGT. The CDR3 is 20 amino acids. Turning to this clone: Relative to the germline gene, one junction end is altered; a read error may explain this.

The receptor was isolated from a man aged 60-69 years with acute or convalescent COVID-19. Sequencing used peripheral blood. The V and J genes are TRBV6-4 and TRBJ2-5, with D tentatively TRBD1 (6 bases). CDR3: CASSDFNNTLTRWGHETQYF. The CDR3 DNA sequence: TGTGCCAGCAGCGACTTTAATAATACCCTGACGCGTTGGGGACACGAGACCCAGTACTTC.